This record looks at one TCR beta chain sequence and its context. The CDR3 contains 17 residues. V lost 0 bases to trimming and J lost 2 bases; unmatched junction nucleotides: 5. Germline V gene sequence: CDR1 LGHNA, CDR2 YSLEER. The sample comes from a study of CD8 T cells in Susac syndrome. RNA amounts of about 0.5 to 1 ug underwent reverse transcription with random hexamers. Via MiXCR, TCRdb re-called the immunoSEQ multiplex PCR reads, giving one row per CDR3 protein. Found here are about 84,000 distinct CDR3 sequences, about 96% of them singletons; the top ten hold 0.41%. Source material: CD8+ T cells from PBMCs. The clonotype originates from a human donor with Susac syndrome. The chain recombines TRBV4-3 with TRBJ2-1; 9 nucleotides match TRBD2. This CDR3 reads CASSQDPASGAYNEQFF. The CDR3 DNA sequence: TGCGCCAGCAGCCAAGATCCTGCTAGCGGGGCCTACAATGAGCAGTTCTTC.